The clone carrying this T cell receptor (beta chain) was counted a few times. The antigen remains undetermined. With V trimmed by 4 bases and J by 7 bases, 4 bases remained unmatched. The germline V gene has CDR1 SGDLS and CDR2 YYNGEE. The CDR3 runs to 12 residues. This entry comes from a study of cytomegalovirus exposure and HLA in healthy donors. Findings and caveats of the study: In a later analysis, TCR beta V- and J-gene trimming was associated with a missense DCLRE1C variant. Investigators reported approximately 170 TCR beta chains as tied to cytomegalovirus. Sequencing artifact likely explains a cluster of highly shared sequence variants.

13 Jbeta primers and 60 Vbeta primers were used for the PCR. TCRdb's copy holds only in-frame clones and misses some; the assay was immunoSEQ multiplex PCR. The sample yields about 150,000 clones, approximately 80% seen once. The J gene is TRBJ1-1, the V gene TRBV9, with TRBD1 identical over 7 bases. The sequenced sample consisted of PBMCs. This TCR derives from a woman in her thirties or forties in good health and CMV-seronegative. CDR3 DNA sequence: TGTGCCAGCAGCATAAGGACAGGTGAAGCTTTCTTT. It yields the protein CASSIRTGEAFF.